The source of this T cell receptor beta chain is a study of CD8 T cells in ankylosing spondylitis. Study results and caveats: What seemed typical of ankylosing spondylitis blood was a TCR beta motif built from 7 or 8 highly homologous variants. Several of the motif variants were reported before in synovial fluid and blood from reactive arthritis. The study looked at matched synovial fluid samples from ankylosing spondylitis patients. Disease-linked clones were reported to be significantly enriched there.

The CDR3 extends over 15 amino acids. The germline CDR1 and CDR2 sequences are SGHRS and YFSETQ. Trimming cost V 2 bases and J 0 bases, with 8 bases left between them. The sample holds many counts of this clonotype. Its antigen is undetermined. TCR beta libraries were made by quantitative 5'-RACE with molecular barcodes. TCRdb redid the calling of the 5' RACE reads with MiXCR, one entry per CDR3 protein. The sample includes about 220,000 distinct CDR3 sequences, 7.3% of them seen just once. This chain uses TRBV5-1 with TRBJ1-4, with no clear D. The sequence derives from a male donor with ankylosing spondylitis. Source material: blood, either unsorted or a sorted T cell fraction (not recorded which). CDR3 nucleotide sequence: TGCGCCAGCAGCTTAGATTTCGCAACTAATGAAAAACTGTTTTTT. Protein product: CASSLDFATNEKLFF.